This TCR beta chain derives from a study of shared clonotypes between healthy human individuals. The assay was immunoSEQ multiplex PCR, and TCRdb's table has in-frame clones only and misses some. The sample holds 550,000 to 800,000 clones, 74% seen once. This clone was seen a handful of times. This receptor was taken from a woman in her 30s in good health. The material sequenced was memory CD4+ T cells sorted from blood. The subset is: CD45RA-negative fraction.

For the CDR3, the DNA is TGCAGCGTTGCCCCATCTCAGACCCAGTACTTC. Translated, it gives CSVAPSQTQYF. V gene TRBV29-1 combines with J gene TRBJ2-5; D is unclear. This CDR3 is built from 11 residues. Per the germline V gene, CDR1 is SQVTM and CDR2 is ANQGSEA. Trimming left V 4 bases short and J 6 bases short, with 9 bases between. The entire variable domain, with the rest obtained from reference TRBV29-1 and TRBJ2-5, is as follows: SAVISQKPSRDICQRGTSLTIQCQVDSQVTMMFWYRQQPGQSLTLIATANQGSEATYESGFVIDKFPISRPNLTFSTLTVSNMSPEDSSIYLCSVAPSQTQYFGPGTRLLVL.